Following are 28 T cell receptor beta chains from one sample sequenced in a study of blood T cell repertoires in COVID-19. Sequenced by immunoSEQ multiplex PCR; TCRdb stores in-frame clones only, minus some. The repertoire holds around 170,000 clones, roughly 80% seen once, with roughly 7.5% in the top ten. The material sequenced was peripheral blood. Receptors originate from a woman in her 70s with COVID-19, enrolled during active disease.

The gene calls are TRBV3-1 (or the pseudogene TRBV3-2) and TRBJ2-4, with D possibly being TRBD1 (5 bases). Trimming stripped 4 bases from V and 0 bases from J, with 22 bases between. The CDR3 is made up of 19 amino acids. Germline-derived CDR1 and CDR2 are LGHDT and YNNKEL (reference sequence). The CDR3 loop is CASSPNQGQDSLAKNIQYF. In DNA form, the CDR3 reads TGTGCCAGCAGCCCCAACCAGGGCCAAGACAGCCTAGCCAAAAACATTCAGTACTTC.

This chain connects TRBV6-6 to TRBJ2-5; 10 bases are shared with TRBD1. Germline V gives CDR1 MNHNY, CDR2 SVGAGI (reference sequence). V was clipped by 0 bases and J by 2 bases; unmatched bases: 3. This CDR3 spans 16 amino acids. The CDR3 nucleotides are TGTGCCAGCAGTTACTCGAGGGACAGGGGTCAAGAGACCCAGTACTTC. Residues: CASSYSRDRGQETQYF.

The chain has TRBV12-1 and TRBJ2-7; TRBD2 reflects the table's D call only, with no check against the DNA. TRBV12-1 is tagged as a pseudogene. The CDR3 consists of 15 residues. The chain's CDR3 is CASSSSQGLDVLKDF. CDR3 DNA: TGTGCCAGCAGCTCCTCTCAGGGACTAGATGTCCTGAAGGACTTC.

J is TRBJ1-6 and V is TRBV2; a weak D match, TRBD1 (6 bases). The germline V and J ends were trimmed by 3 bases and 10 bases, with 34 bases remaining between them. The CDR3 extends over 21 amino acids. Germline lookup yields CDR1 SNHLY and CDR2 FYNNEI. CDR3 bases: TGTGCCAGCAGTGATAGAAGACGGGTGGGGAGGGGGGACCTAATAGGGTCACCCCTCCACTTT. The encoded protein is CASSDRRRVGRGDLIGSPLHF.

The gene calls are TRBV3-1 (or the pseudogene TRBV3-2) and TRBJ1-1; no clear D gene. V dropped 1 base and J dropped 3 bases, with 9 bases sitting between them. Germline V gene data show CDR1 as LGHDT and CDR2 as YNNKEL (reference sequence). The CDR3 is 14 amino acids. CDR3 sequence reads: CASSQAQPDTEAFF. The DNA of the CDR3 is TGTGCCAGCAGCCAAGCACAACCAGACACTGAAGCTTTCTTT.

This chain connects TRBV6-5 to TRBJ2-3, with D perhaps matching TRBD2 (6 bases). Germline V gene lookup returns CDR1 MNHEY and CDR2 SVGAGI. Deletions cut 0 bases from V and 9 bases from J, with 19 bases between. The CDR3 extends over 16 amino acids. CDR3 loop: CASSYSSPSSASTQYF. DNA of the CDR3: TGTGCCAGCAGTTACTCGAGCCCCTCTAGCGCCTCAACGCAGTATTTT.

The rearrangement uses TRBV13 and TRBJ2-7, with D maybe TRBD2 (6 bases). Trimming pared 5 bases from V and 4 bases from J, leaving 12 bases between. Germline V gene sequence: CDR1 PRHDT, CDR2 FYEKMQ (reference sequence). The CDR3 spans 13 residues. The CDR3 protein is CASSRRLEYEQYF. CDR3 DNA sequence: TGTGCCAGCAGCCGACGACTAGAGTACGAGCAGTACTTC.

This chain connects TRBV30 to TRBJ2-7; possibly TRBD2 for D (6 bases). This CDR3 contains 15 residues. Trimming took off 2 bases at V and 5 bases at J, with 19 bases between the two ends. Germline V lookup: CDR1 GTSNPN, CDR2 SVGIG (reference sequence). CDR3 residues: CAWSPGVTARDEQYF. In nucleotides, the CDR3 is TGTGCCTGGAGTCCGGGAGTCACAGCTCGAGACGAGCAGTACTTC.

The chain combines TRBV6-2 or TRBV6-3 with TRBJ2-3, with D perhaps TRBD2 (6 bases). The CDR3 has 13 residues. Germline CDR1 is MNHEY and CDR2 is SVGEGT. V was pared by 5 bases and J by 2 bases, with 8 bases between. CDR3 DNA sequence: TGTGCCAGCAGTCCGGGGGACACAGATACGCAGTATTTT. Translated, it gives CASSPGDTDTQYF.

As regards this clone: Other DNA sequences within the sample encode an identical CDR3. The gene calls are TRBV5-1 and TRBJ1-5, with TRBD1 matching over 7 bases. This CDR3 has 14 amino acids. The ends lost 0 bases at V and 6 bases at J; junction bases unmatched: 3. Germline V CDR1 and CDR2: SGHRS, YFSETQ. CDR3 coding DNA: TGCGCCAGCAGCTTGGAAGGGGGCGTTCAGCCCCAGCATTTT. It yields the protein CASSLEGGVQPQHF.

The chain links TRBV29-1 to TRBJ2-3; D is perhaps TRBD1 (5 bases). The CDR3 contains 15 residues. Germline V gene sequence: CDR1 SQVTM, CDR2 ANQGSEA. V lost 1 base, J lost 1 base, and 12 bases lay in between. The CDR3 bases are TGCAGCGTTGAAGGTGGGGCGCGAGGCACAGATACGCAGTATTTT. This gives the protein CSVEGGARGTDTQYF.

The CDR3 region is CASSRETGGSSDTQYF. DNA for the CDR3: TGCGCCAGCAGCCGCGAGACAGGGGGGTCTTCAGATACGCAGTATTTT. The chain employs TRBV5-1 and TRBJ2-3; the match to TRBD1 covers 9 bases. Germline V gene data show CDR1 as SGHRS and CDR2 as YFSETQ. This CDR3 contains 16 residues. With V trimmed by 4 bases and J by 4 bases, 10 bases remained unmatched.

CDR3 protein: CASSPQDRGQNEQFF. CDR3 DNA sequence: TGTGCCAGCAGCCCACAAGACAGGGGGCAAAATGAGCAGTTCTTC. V gene TRBV27 combines with J gene TRBJ2-1; 10 positions agree with TRBD1. Germline CDR1 and CDR2: MNHEY and SMNVEV (reference sequence). The length of the CDR3 is 15 residues. V gave up 6 bases and J gave up 7 bases; unmatched junction bases: 9.

The CDR3 is CAISPGTLNTEAFF. CDR3 DNA sequence: TGTGCCATCAGCCCCGGGACTCTGAACACTGAAGCTTTCTTT. The chain employs TRBV10-3 and TRBJ1-1; possibly TRBD1 for D (5 bases). The CDR3 is 14 amino acids. Deletions cut 6 bases from V and 0 bases from J, with 11 bases between. Germline V gene lookup returns CDR1 ENHRY and CDR2 SYGVKD.

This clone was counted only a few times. This CDR3 is CASSPPWYTGGQETQYF. In DNA form, the CDR3 reads TGTGCCAGCTCACCACCTTGGTATACAGGGGGACAAGAGACCCAGTACTTC. The chain links TRBV18 to TRBJ2-5; 8 bases fit TRBD1. The CDR3 consists of 17 residues. Germline lookup yields CDR1 KGHSH and CDR2 LQKENI. The J segment lost 2 bases and the V segment lost 0 bases, leaving 8 bases of the junction unmatched.

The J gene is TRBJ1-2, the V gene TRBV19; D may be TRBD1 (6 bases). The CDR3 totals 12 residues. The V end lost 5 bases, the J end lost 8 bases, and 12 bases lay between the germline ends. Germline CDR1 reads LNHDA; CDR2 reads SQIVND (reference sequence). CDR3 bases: TGTGCCAGTAGTCAACCCAGGGGCGGCTACACCTTC. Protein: CASSQPRGGYTF. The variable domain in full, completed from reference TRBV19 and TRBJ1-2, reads DGGITQSPKYLFRKEGQNVTLSCEQNLNHDAMYWYRQDPGQGLRLIYYSQIVNDFQKGDIAEGYSVSREKKESFPLTVTSAQKNPTAFYLCASSQPRGGYTFGSGTRLTVV.

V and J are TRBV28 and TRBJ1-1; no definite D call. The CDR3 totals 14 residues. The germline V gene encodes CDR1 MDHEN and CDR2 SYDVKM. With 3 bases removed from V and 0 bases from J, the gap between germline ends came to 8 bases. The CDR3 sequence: CASSLVAMNTEAFF. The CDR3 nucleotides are TGTGCCAGCAGTTTGGTAGCCATGAACACTGAAGCTTTCTTT.

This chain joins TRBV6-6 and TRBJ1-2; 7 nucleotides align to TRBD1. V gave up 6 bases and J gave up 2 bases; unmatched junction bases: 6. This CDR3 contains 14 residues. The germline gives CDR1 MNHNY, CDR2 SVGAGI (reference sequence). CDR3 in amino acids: CASSLQGRNYGYTF. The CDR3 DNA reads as TGTGCCAGCAGCTTACAGGGGAGGAACTATGGCTACACCTTC.

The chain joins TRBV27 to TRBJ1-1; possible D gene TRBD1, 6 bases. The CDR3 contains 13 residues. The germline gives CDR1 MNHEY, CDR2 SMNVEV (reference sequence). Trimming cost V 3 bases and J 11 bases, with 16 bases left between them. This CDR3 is CASSFSRQGKAFF. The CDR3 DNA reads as TGTGCCAGCAGTTTTTCGCGGCAGGGGAAGGCTTTCTTT.

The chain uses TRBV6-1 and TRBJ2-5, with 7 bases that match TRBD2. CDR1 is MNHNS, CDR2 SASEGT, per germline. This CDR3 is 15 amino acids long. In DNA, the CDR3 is TGTGAGACCCGGGGTAGCGGGCCCCCGGGGGAGACCCAGTACTTC. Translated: CETRGSGPPGETQYF.

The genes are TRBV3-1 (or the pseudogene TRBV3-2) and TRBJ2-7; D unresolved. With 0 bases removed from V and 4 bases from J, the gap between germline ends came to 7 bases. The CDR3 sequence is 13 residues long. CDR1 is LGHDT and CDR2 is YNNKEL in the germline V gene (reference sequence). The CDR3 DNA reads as TGTGCCAGCAGCCAAGATATTTCGTACGAGCAGTACTTC. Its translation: CASSQDISYEQYF.

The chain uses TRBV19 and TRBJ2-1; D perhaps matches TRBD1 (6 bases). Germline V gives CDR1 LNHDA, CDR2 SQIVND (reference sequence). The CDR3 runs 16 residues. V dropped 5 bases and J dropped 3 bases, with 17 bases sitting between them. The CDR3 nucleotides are TGTGCCAGTAGTCCCGAGGGACCCAGGGGCTACAATGAGCAGTTCTTC. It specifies CASSPEGPRGYNEQFF.

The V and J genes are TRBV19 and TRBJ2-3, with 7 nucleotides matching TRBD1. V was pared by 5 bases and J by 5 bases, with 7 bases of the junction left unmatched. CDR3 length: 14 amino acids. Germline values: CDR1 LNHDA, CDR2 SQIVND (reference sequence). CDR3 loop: CASSVQGTGDTQYF. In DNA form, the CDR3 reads TGTGCCAGTAGTGTACAGGGGACCGGAGATACGCAGTATTTT.

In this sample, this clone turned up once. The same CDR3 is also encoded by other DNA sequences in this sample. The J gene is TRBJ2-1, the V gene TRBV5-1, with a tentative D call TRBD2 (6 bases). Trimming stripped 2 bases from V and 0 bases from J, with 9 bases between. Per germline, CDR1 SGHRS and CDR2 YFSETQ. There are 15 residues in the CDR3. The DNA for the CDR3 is TGCGCCAGCAGCTTTAGCGGAAGCTCCTACAATGAGCAGTTCTTC. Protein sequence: CASSFSGSSYNEQFF.

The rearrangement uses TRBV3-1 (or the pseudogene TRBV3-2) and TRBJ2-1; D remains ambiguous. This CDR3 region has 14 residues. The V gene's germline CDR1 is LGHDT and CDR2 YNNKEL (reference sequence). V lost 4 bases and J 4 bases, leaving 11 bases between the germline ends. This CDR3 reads CASSPSTRYNEQFF. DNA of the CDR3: TGTGCCAGCAGCCCATCTACGCGGTACAATGAGCAGTTCTTC.

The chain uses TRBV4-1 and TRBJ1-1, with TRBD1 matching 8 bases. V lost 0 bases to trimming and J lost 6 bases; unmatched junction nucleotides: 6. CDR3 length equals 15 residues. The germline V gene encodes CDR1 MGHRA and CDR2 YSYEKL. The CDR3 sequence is CASSQDEQGGAEAFF. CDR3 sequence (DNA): TGCGCCAGCAGCCAAGATGAACAGGGGGGGGCTGAAGCTTTCTTT.

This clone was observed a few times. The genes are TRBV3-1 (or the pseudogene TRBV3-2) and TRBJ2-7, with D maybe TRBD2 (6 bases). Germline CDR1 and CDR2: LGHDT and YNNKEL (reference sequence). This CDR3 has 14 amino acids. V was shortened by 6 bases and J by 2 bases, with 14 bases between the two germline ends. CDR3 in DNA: TGTGCCAGCAGTGGGGGACTGACGACCTACGAGCAGTACTTC. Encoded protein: CASSGGLTTYEQYF.

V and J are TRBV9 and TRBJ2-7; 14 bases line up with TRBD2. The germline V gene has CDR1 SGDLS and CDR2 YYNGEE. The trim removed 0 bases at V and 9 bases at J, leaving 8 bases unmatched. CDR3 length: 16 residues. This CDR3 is CASSVGGTSGSSVQYF. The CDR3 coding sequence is TGTGCCAGCAGCGTAGGAGGGACTAGCGGGAGTTCGGTGCAGTACTTC.